Presented here are 23 T cell receptor beta chains from one specimen sequenced in a study of molecular identifiers for immune sequencing clone quantification. TCRdb fed the PCR reads into MiXCR, producing one record per CDR3 protein. This repertoire shows a few hundred thousand distinct CDR3 sequences, roughly a quarter found once; its top ten account for roughly 0.7%. Sequenced sample: naive CD8+ T cells from blood, with Jurkat cell RNA spiked in. The subset was: FACS-sorted CD8+CD4-CCR7+CD45RA+ naive T cells. The receptors originated from a human donor in good health. Some libraries in this study had Jurkat cell RNA spiked in.

On this clonotype: This may come from a read error, since a much larger clone is one base off. The CDR3 sequence is CASSFTRDSWLYF. The CDR3 DNA reads TGTGCCAGCAGTTTTACACGGGATTCCTGGCTGTACTTC. The V and J genes are TRBV12-3 or TRBV12-4 and TRBJ2-7; perhaps TRBD2 as D (5 bases). Trimming shortened V by 3 bases and J by 12 bases, and 18 bases separated the two germline ends. The CDR3 loop spans 13 amino acids.

This clonotype was found a few times. This chain uses TRBV28 with TRBJ2-7, with 12 positions matching TRBD1. Germline trimming cut 3 bases from V and 6 bases from J; bases unmatched to any gene: 12. The length of the CDR3 is 17 residues. CDR1 is MDHEN and CDR2 is SYDVKM in the germline V gene. The DNA of the CDR3 is TGTGCCAGCAGTTTCCTCACCTCCGGGACAGGGGGCATCGAGCAGTACTTC. It translates to CASSFLTSGTGGIEQYF.

To note about this clonotype: A much bigger clone sits one base away, suggesting this may be a read error. CDR3 loop: CASNPGTGIEKLFF. In nucleotides, the CDR3 is TGTGCCAGCAATCCCGGGACAGGGATTGAAAAACTGTTTTTT. The rearrangement uses TRBV12-3 or TRBV12-4 and TRBJ1-4; TRBD1 agrees at 9 bases. The V and J ends lost 7 bases and 7 bases, in that order; junction bases with no gene match: 7. The CDR3 spans 14 residues.

The sample holds many counts of this clonotype. The rearrangement links TRBV12-3 or TRBV12-4 to TRBJ1-5; D unclear. This CDR3 region has 12 residues. V gave up 7 bases and J gave up 3 bases, with 7 bases separating them. DNA of the CDR3: TGTGCCAGCAAACAGCCCAATCAGCCCCAGCATTTT. Encoded protein: CASKQPNQPQHF.

This clonotype occurred many times. The chain has TRBV29-1 and TRBJ2-3, with D perhaps TRBD1 or TRBD2 (7 bases each). The V end was cut by 3 bases, the J end by 5 bases, with 15 bases between. The CDR3 consists of 14 residues. Germline-derived CDR1 and CDR2 are SQVTM and ANQGSEA. CDR3 nucleotide sequence: TGCAGCGTTGATCCGGCAGGGGGGGTAGATACGCAGTATTTT. This gives the protein CSVDPAGGVDTQYF.

The chain has TRBV7-9 and TRBJ1-5, with a possible D match to TRBD1 (6 bases). Per the germline V gene, CDR1 is SEHNR and CDR2 is FQNEAQ (reference sequence). The ends were cut back, 0 bases at V and 5 bases at J, with 20 bases in the middle. This CDR3 is built from 18 residues. This CDR3 reads CASSLAGPGVDRDQPQHF. The DNA of the CDR3 is TGTGCCAGCAGCTTAGCAGGGCCAGGGGTTGATCGGGATCAGCCCCAGCATTTT. Full variable domain (remainder filled in from reference TRBV7-9 and TRBJ1-5): DTGVSQNPRHKITKRGQNVTFRCDPISEHNRLYWYRQTLGQGPEFLTYFQNEAQLEKSRLLSDRFSAERPKGSFSTLEIQRTEQGDSAMYLCASSLAGPGVDRDQPQHFGDGTRLSIL.

J is TRBJ2-1 and V is TRBV4-1; D not certain. This CDR3 has 13 amino acids. V was shortened by 0 bases and J by 9 bases, with 9 bases between the two germline ends. CDR1 and CDR2 from the germline V gene are MGHRA and YSYEKL. For the CDR3, the DNA is TGCGCCAGCAGCCAAGACGGCGCGGCTGAGCAGTTCTTC. Translation gives CASSQDGAAEQFF.

On this clonotype: One base away lies a much larger clone, so this may be a sequencing read error. V gene TRBV12-3 or TRBV12-4 combines with J gene TRBJ2-5; tentatively, D is TRBD2 (6 bases). CDR3 size: 13 residues. The V end lost 6 bases, the J end lost 1 base, and 9 bases lay between the germline ends. The CDR3 sequence: CASSRGTQETQYF. Written as DNA, the CDR3 is TGTGCCAGCAGCCGCGGGACCCAAGAGACCCAGTACTTC.

The sample holds a few counts of this clonotype. Being one base from a much bigger clone, this may be a read error. The chain is built from TRBV12-3 or TRBV12-4 and TRBJ2-5, with D tentatively TRBD2 (7 bases). The CDR3 runs 15 residues. CDR3 bases: TGTGCCAGCAGTTTTTCCGGGGGGCCCCAAGAGCCCCAGTACTTC. Protein product: CASSFSGGPQEPQYF.

This clonotype came up many times. The rearrangement links TRBV12-3 or TRBV12-4 to TRBJ2-7; 9 bases line up with TRBD1. Trimming cost V 5 bases and J 4 bases; bases outside gene matches: 12. The CDR3 sequence is 16 residues long. For the CDR3, the DNA is TGTGCCAGCAGTCCTCCGGGACAGGGCTCCGGGTACGAGCAGTACTTC. Translating it yields CASSPPGQGSGYEQYF.

To note about this clonotype: This could be a read error, since a much larger clone is one nucleotide away. The CDR3 carries no conserved terminal phenylalanine or tryptophan, so it likely arises from a read error. The V and J genes are TRBV20-1 and TRBJ2-7; the match to TRBD2 covers 9 bases. This CDR3 is 13 amino acids long. Germline assignment: CDR1 DFQATT and CDR2 SNEGSKA (reference sequence). The V segment lost 3 bases and the J segment 4 bases; nucleotides outside the gene matches: 4. The CDR3 nucleotides are TGCAGTGCTAGGACTAGCGGCGATTACGAGCAGTACCTC. Translating it yields CSARTSGDYEQYL.

This clonotype was detected many times. V and J are TRBV9 and TRBJ2-2; TRBD2 aligns across 8 bases. Germline V gives CDR1 SGDLS, CDR2 YYNGEE. The CDR3 has 17 amino acids. With V trimmed by 4 bases and J by 4 bases, 12 bases remained unmatched. CDR3 DNA: TGTGCCAGCAGCCCCTGGGGTGCGGGGGGCATCACCGGGGAGCTGTTTTTT. Its translation is CASSPWGAGGITGELFF.

This clonotype was detected a few times. The rearrangement joins TRBV15 to TRBJ2-5; 9 nucleotides align to TRBD2. V gave up 1 base and J gave up 2 bases; unmatched junction bases: 8. This CDR3 contains 17 residues. CDR1 and CDR2 from the germline V gene are LNHNV and YYDKDF (reference sequence). The DNA of the CDR3 is TGTGCCACCAGCAGAGTGGCGGGGGGGAGAAATCAAGAGACCCAGTACTTC. It specifies CATSRVAGGRNQETQYF. The whole variable domain, remainder taken from reference TRBV15 and TRBJ2-5, is DAMVIQNPRYQVTQFGKPVTLSCSQTLNHNVMYWYQQKSSQAPKLLFHYYDKDFNNEADTPDNFQSRRPNTSFCFLDIRSPGLGDTAMYLCATSRVAGGRNQETQYFGPGTRLLVL.

In its sample, this clonotype was seen many times. The CDR3 region is CASSVSSDRQETQYF. The CDR3 nucleotides read TGTGCCAGCAGCGTGTCTAGCGATAGGCAAGAGACCCAGTACTTC. The chain links TRBV5-6 to TRBJ2-5; possible D gene TRBD2, 6 bases. Trimming left V 4 bases short and J 2 bases short, with 15 bases between. Germline CDR1 is SGHDT and CDR2 is YYEEEE. The CDR3 runs to 15 residues. Supplemented by reference TRBV5-6 and TRBJ2-5, the full variable domain reads DAGVTQSPTHLIKTRGQQVTLRCSPKSGHDTVSWYQQALGQGPQFIFQYYEEEERQRGNFPDRFSGHQFPNYSSELNVNALLLGDSALYLCASSVSSDRQETQYFGPGTRLLVL.

With regard to this clonotype: This sequence may be a read error, since a much larger clone differs from it by one base. V is TRBV11-2 and J is TRBJ2-3, with 8 bases matching TRBD2. CDR1 is SGHAT and CDR2 is FQNNGV in the germline V gene. This CDR3 contains 15 residues. V shed 8 bases, J shed 5 bases, and the junction held 12 bases outside the gene matches. CDR3 loop: CASEREAGGIDTQYF. The CDR3 nucleotides read TGTGCCAGCGAAAGAGAGGCGGGGGGCATAGATACGCAGTATTTT.

This clonotype was counted between two and nine times. CDR3 nucleotide sequence: TGCAGTGCTAGAGCCGGGGAGACGCAAGGATCAGCTTTCTTT. Translating gives CSARAGETQGSAFF. This sequence joins TRBV20-1 and TRBJ1-1; D unresolved. Per germline, CDR1 DFQATT and CDR2 SNEGSKA (reference sequence). The V gene lost 1 base and the J gene lost 10 bases, with 19 bases spanning the gap. The CDR3 is made up of 14 amino acids.

This clonotype was counted a few times. The chain joins TRBV28 to TRBJ2-3; TRBD2 matches at 9 bases. J lost 5 bases, V lost 0 bases, and 9 bases had no gene match. From germline, CDR1 is MDHEN and CDR2 SYDVKM. The CDR3 is made up of 17 amino acids. The CDR3, as DNA: TGTGCCAGCAGTTTATGGTTCCAGCGGGAGGTGGGAGATACGCAGTATTTT. This gives the protein CASSLWFQREVGDTQYF.

This clonotype appeared many times. The J gene is TRBJ1-1, the V gene TRBV7-9, with D perhaps TRBD1 (6 bases). Trimming pared 2 bases from V and 8 bases from J, leaving 15 bases between. The CDR3 extends over 14 amino acids. Germline CDR1 reads SEHNR; CDR2 reads FQNEAQ (reference sequence). The CDR3 reads CASSLLRGAVEAFF. For the CDR3, the DNA is TGTGCCAGCAGCTTATTGAGGGGGGCGGTGGAAGCTTTCTTT.

Ten or more counts support this clonotype. The chain uses TRBV10-3 and TRBJ2-7, with 8 positions matching TRBD2. Germline values: CDR1 ENHRY, CDR2 SYGVKD. The CDR3 consists of 13 residues. V lost 8 bases, J lost 0 bases, and 3 bases stayed unmatched. CDR3 amino acids: CAIAGGNSYEQYF. The CDR3 DNA reads as TGTGCCATCGCGGGAGGTAACTCCTACGAGCAGTACTTC.

This clonotype has a count of ten or more. The CDR3 DNA sequence: TGCGCCAGCAGCCAAGATTGGCGGGAGCTCTACTATGGCTACACCTTC. Translated: CASSQDWRELYYGYTF. This sequence joins TRBV4-1 and TRBJ1-2; D gene ambiguous. The CDR3 spans 16 residues. The V gene lost 0 bases and the J gene lost 3 bases, with 14 bases spanning the gap. The germline gives CDR1 MGHRA, CDR2 YSYEKL.

The chain links TRBV7-9 to TRBJ1-1, with D unclear. The V gene's germline CDR1 is SEHNR and CDR2 FQNEAQ (reference sequence). This CDR3 contains 17 residues. With 2 bases removed from V and 3 bases from J, the gap between germline ends came to 19 bases. The CDR3 nucleotides are TGTGCCAGCAGCTTATATTTTCTCGGGCAGCCAGACACTGAAGCTTTCTTT. It codes for CASSLYFLGQPDTEAFF.

The chain employs TRBV7-9 and TRBJ2-7, with D tentatively TRBD2 (5 bases). CDR3 length: 15 amino acids. Germline V gene data show CDR1 as SEHNR and CDR2 as FQNEAQ (reference sequence). Trimming stripped 5 bases from V and 0 bases from J, with 14 bases between. This CDR3 reads CASSRRTDSSYEQYF. CDR3 nucleotide sequence: TGTGCCAGCAGCCGCAGGACGGACTCCTCCTACGAGCAGTACTTC.

This clonotype appeared a few times. The CDR3 DNA sequence: TGTGCCAGCAGTTTAGACAGGGGGCCTCGAGCTTTCTTT. It encodes CASSLDRGPRAFF. The J gene is TRBJ1-1, the V gene TRBV6-5, with 10 positions matching TRBD1. The CDR3 length is 13 residues. Germline V CDR1 and CDR2: MNHEY, SVGAGI. Trimming cost V 4 bases and J 10 bases; bases outside gene matches: 6.